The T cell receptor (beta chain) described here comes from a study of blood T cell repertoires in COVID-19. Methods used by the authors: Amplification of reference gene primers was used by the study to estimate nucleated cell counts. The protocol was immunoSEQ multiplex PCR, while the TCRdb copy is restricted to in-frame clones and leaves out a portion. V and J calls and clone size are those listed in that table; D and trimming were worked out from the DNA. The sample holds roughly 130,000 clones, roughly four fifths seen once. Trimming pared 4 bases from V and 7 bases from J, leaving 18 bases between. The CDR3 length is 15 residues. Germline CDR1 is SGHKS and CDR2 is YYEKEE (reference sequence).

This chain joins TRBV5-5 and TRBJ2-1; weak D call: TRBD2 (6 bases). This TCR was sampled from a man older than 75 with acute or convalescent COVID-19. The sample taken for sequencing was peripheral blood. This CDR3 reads CASSPSPYRENEQFF. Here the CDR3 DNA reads TGTGCCAGCAGCCCTTCTCCATACCGGGAGAATGAGCAGTTCTTC.